This record covers a single T cell receptor (beta chain). No cognate antigen has been identified for it. There are no base qualities to consult, and no much larger clone falls within one base. V has 3 bases trimmed and J has 4 bases trimmed; junction bases matching no gene number 9. Sequences MDHEN (CDR1) and SYDVKM (CDR2) are obtained from the germline V gene. The CDR3, from cysteine to phenylalanine, totals 16 residues. Just the 48-base CDR3 DNA is kept, in frame starting at base 1. Each collaborating institution followed its own protocols to collect whole blood in K2EDTA tubes. For TCRbeta analysis, collaborators shipped samples as frozen whole blood, isolated PBMCs, or DNA extracted from either of those sample types. TCRbeta CDR3 regions were amplified from genomic DNA by means of the immunoSEQ Assay, a bias-controlled multiplex PCR. For the original study's pipeline: Nucleated cell counts per sample were estimated from amplification of reference gene primers within the assay. To quantify the absolute abundance of each unique TCRbeta CDR3 rearrangement, sequence reads were collapsed and filtered. Productive Simpson clonality was computed per sample as the square root of Simpson's diversity index over productive rearrangements. TCRdb holds this immuneACCESS table with in-frame rearrangements only. Some clones are missing; in checked studies, unresolved V genes explain under half, and the rest has no known cause. D and trimming come from the DNA, and the V and J calls and clone size come from that table. The sample includes 60,000 or so clones, with 85% to 90% observed a single time. Around 8.3% of the sample is held by the ten biggest clonotypes.

This sample stems from a study of blood T cell repertoires in COVID-19 (dated by TCRdb to 2019 to 2021). For the study in its entirety: The collaborator samples originated in the United States, Italy and Spain and spanned the acute and convalescent phases of COVID-19. The prospective study material was composed of cDNA or gDNA derived from T cells, B-cell-depleted T cells, or PBMCs. Subjects who had been exposed to COVID-19, were actively infected with it, or had recovered from it provided the deeply sampled blood TCRbeta repertoires that made up the dataset. A freely available public database, intended as a resource for researchers studying the immune response to SARS-CoV-2, is where the repertoires were released. Samples were obtained from the ongoing ImmuneRACE study (first 160 participants) and from over a thousand subjects provided by 6 global collaborators. The sample metadata nearly always contained a de-identified subject ID, COVID-19 status, age in years and sex. Where HLA class I and class II types were available, the types were taken from metadata supplied by the sample provider, not from assay-based typing. Study-wide conclusions, independent of this receptor: How much clinical and demographic metadata was included differed by source and by participant, and the metadata was provided uncurated.

The TCR originated in a human donor with active COVID-19. The donor label of this sample is uncertain. Sequencing was carried out using peripheral blood. The chain uses TRBV28 and TRBJ2-7; 10 central nucleotides agree with TRBD2. The DNA reads as follows: TGTGCCAGCAGTTTCTCGACTAGCGGGTTTCGGTACGAGCAGTACTTC. It translates as CASSFSTSGFRYEQYF.